This passage covers 8 T cell receptor beta chains from one sample sequenced in a study of T cell changes during pregnancy in multiple sclerosis. This table comes from immunoSEQ multiplex PCR, and its TCRdb copy is limited to in-frame clones, with some not included. The repertoire holds 120,000 or so clones, with under 95% as singletons. The sample here was peripheral blood, taken before pregnancy. Receptors were obtained from a female donor with multiple sclerosis, enrolled in a pregnancy study.

CDR3 protein: CASSRDSYYGYTF. As DNA, the CDR3 is TGTGCCAGTAGCCGGGACAGCTATTATGGCTACACCTTC. The chain employs TRBV19 and TRBJ1-2; TRBD1 aligns across 7 bases. The J segment lost 5 bases and the V segment lost 6 bases, leaving 6 bases of the junction unmatched. Germline assignment: CDR1 LNHDA and CDR2 SQIVND (reference sequence). The CDR3 loop spans 13 amino acids.

This chain joins TRBV14 and TRBJ2-7, with D tentatively TRBD2 (7 bases). Germline loops: CDR1 SGHDN, CDR2 FVKESK. This CDR3 is 14 amino acids long. V lost 3 bases to trimming and J lost 4 bases, with 13 bases between them. Here the CDR3 reads CASSHLRGGYEQYF. CDR3 sequence (DNA): TGTGCCAGCAGCCATCTGAGGGGGGGGTACGAGCAGTACTTC.

The gene calls are TRBV5-1 and TRBJ2-7; a possible D gene is TRBD2 (7 bases). The CDR3 is 14 residues long. The germline CDR1 and CDR2 sequences are SGHRS and YFSETQ. Trimming shortened V by 6 bases and J by 2 bases, and 15 bases separated the two germline ends. The CDR3, as DNA: TGCGCCAGCACGATAGGCGGGGGCCCCTACGAGCAGTACTTC. Encoded protein: CASTIGGGPYEQYF.

The chain joins TRBV27 to TRBJ2-3; D is ambiguous. This CDR3 is built from 15 residues. V was trimmed by 3 bases and J by 0 bases, leaving 10 bases between them. Germline CDR1 is MNHEY and CDR2 is SMNVEV (reference sequence). The CDR3 sequence: CASSFTTLSTDTQYF. CDR3 coding DNA: TGTGCCAGCAGTTTCACGACTCTTAGCACAGATACGCAGTATTTT.

The chain uses TRBV28 and TRBJ2-5; perhaps TRBD2 as D (6 bases). V lost 7 bases, J lost 3 bases, and 12 bases lay in between. In germline, CDR1 is MDHEN, CDR2 SYDVKM. The CDR3 is 13 amino acids. This CDR3 is CASIRGGEETQYF. CDR3 DNA: TGTGCCAGCATCCGAGGCGGGGAAGAGACCCAGTACTTC.

The rearrangement uses TRBV5-1 and TRBJ2-1; 8 bases fit TRBD2. J gave up 8 bases and V 0 bases, and 4 bases lay outside the gene matches. In germline, CDR1 is SGHRS, CDR2 YFSETQ. This CDR3 spans 14 amino acids. CDR3 amino acids: CASSLELAEDEQFF. In DNA form, the CDR3 reads TGCGCCAGCAGCTTGGAACTAGCGGAGGATGAGCAGTTCTTC.

CDR3 residues: CASSEAREAFF. The CDR3 DNA is TGTGCCAGCAGTGAGGCCCGTGAAGCTTTCTTT. V gene TRBV6-1 combines with J gene TRBJ1-1; D uncertain. The CDR3 extends over 11 amino acids. Looked up from germline, CDR1 is MNHNS and CDR2 is SASEGT. Trimming cost V 3 bases and J 7 bases, with 6 bases left between them.

V usage is TRBV2 and J usage is TRBJ1-5, with D possibly matching TRBD1 (6 bases). The CDR3 consists of 16 residues. Trimming took 3 bases from V and 2 from J, leaving 14 bases between them. Germline CDR1 is SNHLY and CDR2 is FYNNEI. In DNA, the CDR3 is TGTGCCAGCAGTGAGCAGGGGCCTTGGGGCAATCAGCCCCAGCATTTT. Its translation: CASSEQGPWGNQPQHF.